Presented here are 10 T cell receptor beta chains from one specimen sequenced in a study of post-analysis software for immune sequencing data. Overall study findings and caveats: TRBV5-6, TRBV5-1 and TRBV20-1 were among several TRBV segments more frequent in patients than controls.

Each TCR beta cDNA library carried unique molecular identifiers. TCRdb ran MiXCR on the PCR reads and lists one entry per CDR3 protein. The sample lists roughly 620,000 distinct CDR3 sequences; roughly two fifths were seen once. Their target antigens are unknown. Sequencing used blood. The receptors come from a girl aged 5 to 17 with multiple sclerosis.

The gene calls are TRBV7-2 and TRBJ2-7; D ambiguous. This CDR3 spans 12 amino acids. V gave up 8 bases and J gave up 1 base, with 9 bases separating them. In germline, CDR1 is SGHTA, CDR2 FQGNSA. CDR3 region: CASGAGSYEQYF. The CDR3 nucleotides read TGTGCCAGCGGAGCAGGTTCCTACGAGCAGTACTTC. The full variable domain, completed using reference TRBV7-2 and TRBJ2-7, is GAGVSQSPSNKVTEKGKDVELRCDPISGHTALYWYRQSLGQGLEFLIYFQGNSAPDKSGLPSDRFSAERTGGSVSTLTIQRTQQEDSAVYLCASGAGSYEQYFGPGTRLTVT.

This clonotype was picked up a small number of times. The CDR3 here is CASNNGGTGDYEQYF. The CDR3 DNA is TGTGCCAGCAACAACGGCGGGACAGGAGACTACGAGCAGTACTTC. The genes are TRBV14 and TRBJ2-7; 8 bases are shared with TRBD1. Trimming at V came to 7 bases and at J to 3 bases, leaving 11 bases not matched to a gene. This CDR3 contains 15 residues. CDR1 and CDR2 (germline): SGHDN, FVKESK. The full variable domain, with the rest looked up from reference TRBV14 and TRBJ2-7, is EAGVTQFPSHSVIEKGQTVTLRCDPISGHDNLYWYRRVMGKEIKFLLHFVKESKQDESGMPNNRFLAERTGGTYSTLKVQPAELEDSGVYFCASNNGGTGDYEQYFGPGTRLTVT.

The chain couples TRBV4-1 to TRBJ2-5; no clear D. CDR3 length equals 13 residues. Germline CDR1 is MGHRA and CDR2 is YSYEKL. Trimming took off 1 base at V and 5 bases at J, with 8 bases between the two ends. The CDR3 sequence: CASSQGHKETQYF. DNA for the CDR3: TGCGCCAGCAGCCAAGGGCATAAGGAGACCCAGTACTTC.

The rearrangement uses TRBV2 and TRBJ2-4; possibly TRBD1 for D (6 bases). This CDR3 is built from 16 residues. Germline V gene lookup returns CDR1 SNHLY and CDR2 FYNNEI. The V end was cut by 10 bases, the J end by 0 bases, with 19 bases between. CDR3 bases: TGTGCCACCGCAGGGGATCAATTTAAAGCCAAAAACATTCAGTACTTC. Protein sequence: CATAGDQFKAKNIQYF.

The rearrangement links TRBV4-1 to TRBJ2-7; 8 bases are a match to TRBD1. Germline V gene data show CDR1 as MGHRA and CDR2 as YSYEKL. The CDR3 is made up of 15 amino acids. V shed 0 bases and J 6 bases; nucleotides not matched to a gene: 7. The CDR3 nucleotides read TGCGCCAGCAGCCAAGATCGGGCAGGGGGCGTCGAGCAGTACTTC. It is translated as CASSQDRAGGVEQYF.

This clonotype was picked up a small number of times. The V call is TRBV4-1, the J call TRBJ1-5; 8 nucleotides match TRBD1. Germline CDR1 and CDR2: MGHRA and YSYEKL. This CDR3 is built from 14 residues. The trim removed 0 bases at V and 8 bases at J, leaving 3 bases unmatched. The CDR3 spells CASSQDNRGKPQHF. The CDR3 region has the DNA TGCGCCAGCAGCCAAGATAACAGGGGGAAGCCCCAGCATTTT.

This clonotype has only one observation. The rearrangement joins TRBV14 to TRBJ2-7; 9 nucleotides match TRBD1. The junction had 24 bases not matched to a gene; V was cut back by 3 bases and J by 12 bases. The CDR3 sequence is 18 residues long. Germline CDR1 reads SGHDN; CDR2 reads FVKESK. The DNA for the CDR3 is TGTGCCAGCAGCCACGGGACAGGGTTGGCTCTGTACCAAGAGACCCGGTACTTC. Translation: CASSHGTGLALYQETRYF.

The J gene is TRBJ1-1, the V gene TRBV6-6; 8 bases agree with TRBD1. The CDR3 sequence is 14 residues long. CDR1 is MNHNY and CDR2 is SVGAGI in the germline V gene (reference sequence). V trimming: 6 bases; J trimming: 1 base; junction bases outside the gene matches: 4. The DNA for the CDR3 is TGTGCCAGCAGGACAGGGGTGGGGAACACTGAAGCTTTCTTT. It encodes CASRTGVGNTEAFF.

The V gene is TRBV5-1, the J gene TRBJ1-1; 8 nucleotides align to TRBD1. Trimming cost V 4 bases and J 1 base; bases outside gene matches: 6. Germline V CDR1 and CDR2: SGHRS, YFSETQ. This CDR3 has 15 residues. The CDR3 loop reads CASSGRTGTNTEAFF. The CDR3 DNA reads TGCGCCAGCAGCGGGAGGACAGGGACGAACACTGAAGCTTTCTTT. The whole variable domain, filled in from reference TRBV5-1 and TRBJ1-1, reads KAGVTQTPRYLIKTRGQQVTLSCSPISGHRSVSWYQQTPGQGLQFLFEYFSETQRNKGNFPGRFSGRQFSNSRSEMNVSTLELGDSALYLCASSGRTGTNTEAFFGQGTRLTVV.

The rearrangement uses TRBV29-1 and TRBJ1-1; possible D gene TRBD1, 5 bases. V gave up 4 bases and J gave up 4 bases, with 13 bases separating them. The CDR3 runs to 13 residues. Germline assignment: CDR1 SQVTM and CDR2 ANQGSEA. The CDR3 here is CSVASGGATEAFF. CDR3 coding DNA: TGCAGCGTTGCCTCGGGAGGGGCCACTGAAGCTTTCTTT.